Given below is one TCR beta chain in context. Its target is unknown. These data originate in a study of T-cell memory formation after mild COVID-19. Study results and caveats: Of the contracting clones, CD4+ ones lay mainly in CM and EM, and CD8+ ones in EMRA.

UMIs and sample barcodes were carried by the TCR alpha and TCR beta cDNA libraries that 5'RACE produced using constant-segment primers. TCRdb re-derived calls from the 5' RACE reads in MiXCR, one entry per CDR3 protein. The sample includes roughly 580,000 distinct CDR3 sequences, roughly 18% of them seen just once. Specimen: PBMCs or a T cell subset sorted from them (not recorded which). The receptor was isolated from an adult woman who had mild COVID-19 (a few samples of this study predate the infection). Cell type and time point are not known.

The DNA of the CDR3 is TGTGCCAGCAGCCCCTCCGGACTAGCGAGCTCCTACGAGCAGTACTTC. The encoded protein is CASSPSGLASSYEQYF. The chain links TRBV7-9 to TRBJ2-7; 9 positions match TRBD2. Germline CDR1 SEHNR, CDR2 FQNEAQ (reference sequence). The CDR3 covers 16 residues. V lost 5 bases to trimming and J lost 0 bases; unmatched junction nucleotides: 8.